The TCR beta chain under discussion was sequenced for a study of metastatic and nonmetastatic thyroid tumors. No patient had received any treatment before thyroid surgery. TCRdb re-called clones from the PCR reads using MiXCR. Here the sample spans about 13,000 clones, about 25% being singletons. The material sequenced was blood. This receptor was obtained from a male donor with papillary thyroid cancer or a benign thyroid nodule (not recorded which). Some clones in this sample may be carry-over from other donors' samples.

This chain's CDR3 is CASSPHSSGLRYEQYF. CDR3 nucleotides: TGTGCCAGCAGCCCCCACTCTAGCGGGCTGCGGTACGAGCAGTACTTC. V gene TRBV28 combines with J gene TRBJ2-7; 8 nucleotides align to TRBD2. There are 16 residues in the CDR3. The V gene end was trimmed by 6 bases and the J gene end by 4 bases; junction bases not matched to a gene: 14. CDR1 and CDR2 (germline): MDHEN, SYDVKM.